This passage covers 9 T cell receptor beta chains from one sample sequenced in a study of blood T cells in healthy people across ages. Primed by a sample-barcoded 5' primer and a J-beta primer mix, a second PCR proceeded for about 7 to 11 cycles. One entry per CDR3 protein results from TCRdb running MiXCR on the 5' RACE reads. The sample gives 1.6 million or so distinct CDR3 sequences, roughly 30% of which show up once; 10% to 12% is in the top ten. Sequenced input: blood. The receptors shown here come from a woman in her thirties in good health.

The gene calls are TRBV3-1 and TRBJ2-5, with 7 bases identical to TRBD1. Germline CDR1 reads LGHDT; CDR2 reads YNNKEL (reference sequence). The CDR3 totals 16 residues. The V and J ends lost 4 bases and 2 bases, in that order; junction bases with no gene match: 10. In nucleotides, the CDR3 is TGTGCCAGCAGCCGCTCCTGGGACAGTTATCAAGAGACCCAGTACTTC. This sequence encodes CASSRSWDSYQETQYF.

The chain uses TRBV18 and TRBJ1-2; D is perhaps TRBD1 (5 bases). Germline CDR1 reads KGHSH; CDR2 reads LQKENI. CDR3 length equals 15 residues. The V end was cut by 3 bases, the J end by 2 bases, with 13 bases between. The CDR3 sequence: CASSPVADINYGYTF. Written as DNA, the CDR3 is TGTGCCAGCTCACCGGTAGCGGACATAAACTATGGCTACACCTTC.

V gene TRBV3-1 combines with J gene TRBJ2-5; 9 bases line up with TRBD2. Germline trimming cut 4 bases from V and 4 bases from J; bases unmatched to any gene: 7. Germline V CDR1 and CDR2: LGHDT, YNNKEL (reference sequence). The length of the CDR3 is 15 residues. Here the CDR3 DNA reads TGTGCCAGCAGCCGGGAAGAAGCGGGAGGAGAGACCCAGTACTTC. Translating gives CASSREEAGGETQYF.

There are a few counts of this clonotype. The chain has TRBV20-1 and TRBJ1-5; D remains unclear. V gave up 5 bases and J gave up 4 bases, with 9 bases separating them. Germline assignment: CDR1 DFQATT and CDR2 SNEGSKA (reference sequence). The CDR3 sequence is 12 residues long. CDR3 sequence: CSASAGNQPQHF. The CDR3 nucleotides read TGCAGTGCTTCCGCCGGGAATCAGCCCCAGCATTTT.

This chain connects TRBV3-1 to TRBJ2-3; the match to TRBD2 covers 14 bases. V was clipped by 4 bases and J by 5 bases; unmatched bases: 11. This CDR3 contains 18 residues. Germline V gene sequence: CDR1 LGHDT, CDR2 YNNKEL (reference sequence). The DNA of the CDR3 is TGTGCCAGCAGCCGCGCCTTTATGGGACTAGCGGGAGAAGATACGCAGTATTTT. As protein: CASSRAFMGLAGEDTQYF.

This clonotype was detected only a few times. The CDR3 loop reads CASSLSGRDSGYTF. The CDR3 bases are TGTGCCAGCAGTTTATCGGGCAGGGACTCGGGCTACACCTTC. This rearrangement joins TRBV28 to TRBJ1-2, with TRBD1 as a possible D gene (5 bases). The V and J ends lost 1 base and 8 bases respectively, with 14 bases between them. CDR1 is MDHEN, CDR2 SYDVKM, per germline. This CDR3 comprises 14 residues.

V gene TRBV14 combines with J gene TRBJ2-7; D is ambiguous. Germline lookup yields CDR1 SGHDN and CDR2 FVKESK. The CDR3 has 13 amino acids. The V and J ends lost 1 base and 3 bases respectively, with 7 bases between them. The CDR3 spells CASSQGWGYEQYF. In DNA form, the CDR3 reads TGTGCCAGCAGCCAAGGGTGGGGCTACGAGCAGTACTTC.

This clonotype was counted at least ten times. This rearrangement joins TRBV29-1 to TRBJ2-3, with a tentative D call TRBD2 (5 bases). CDR1 and CDR2 (germline): SQVTM, ANQGSEA. The ends were cut back, 8 bases at V and 5 bases at J, with 20 bases in the middle. CDR3 length equals 14 residues. The CDR3 nucleotides are TGCAGCCCATTAGCCCGGGATGTGGTAGATACGCAGTATTTT. This encodes CSPLARDVVDTQYF.

The table lists this clonotype with a few counts. The gene calls are TRBV28 and TRBJ2-7; TRBD1 matches at 8 bases. Germline loops: CDR1 MDHEN, CDR2 SYDVKM. V shed 4 bases and J 3 bases; nucleotides not matched to a gene: 8. The CDR3 length is 15 residues. The DNA for the CDR3 is TGTGCCAGCAGTTCAGGGGGCGAAGTAGGCTACGAGCAGTACTTC. This codes for CASSSGGEVGYEQYF.